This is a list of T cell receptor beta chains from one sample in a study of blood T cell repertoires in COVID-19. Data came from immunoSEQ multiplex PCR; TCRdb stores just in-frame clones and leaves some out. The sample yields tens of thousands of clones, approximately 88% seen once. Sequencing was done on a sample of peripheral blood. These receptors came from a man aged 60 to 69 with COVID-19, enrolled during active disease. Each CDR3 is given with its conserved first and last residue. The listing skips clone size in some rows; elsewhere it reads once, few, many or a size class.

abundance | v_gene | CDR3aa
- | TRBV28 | CASTLSGSLSRETQYF
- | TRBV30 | CAWSRDRDSGEQFF
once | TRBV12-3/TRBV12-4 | CASSLSGYEQYF
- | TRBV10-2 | CASSEQVNPYNEQFF
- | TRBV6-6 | CASSYSQGAGSPLHF
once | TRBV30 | CAWRRSGTGYGYTF
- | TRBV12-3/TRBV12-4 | CASNHRGYEQYF
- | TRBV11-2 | CASSLDSVAGRDTQYF
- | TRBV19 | CASSISQNRGQPQHF
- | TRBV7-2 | CASSNGPAYEQYF
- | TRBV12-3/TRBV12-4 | CASSFRGSYEQYF
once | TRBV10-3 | CAIRPFGSGGSTDTQYF
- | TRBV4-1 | CASSQTPDRKPYGYTF
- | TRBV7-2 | CASSLWPYEQYF
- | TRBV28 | CASSSGTASGNTIYF
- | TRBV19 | CASSRGGRGREQYF
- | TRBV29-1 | CSDESGLASNEQFF
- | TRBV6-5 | CASSHEGTDTQYF
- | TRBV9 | CASSVERTYNEQFF
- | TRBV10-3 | CATDSSNQPQHF
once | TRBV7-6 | CASSLEPTGLFRRYEQYF
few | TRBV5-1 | CASSLRALDYGYTF
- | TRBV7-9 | CASSLEGDRENTGELFF
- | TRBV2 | CASSLGEGGYTF
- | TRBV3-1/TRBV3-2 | CASSQELRSLETQYF
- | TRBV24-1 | CATSDFSVQFF
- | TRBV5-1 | CASSAYPAGNEYSGANVLTF
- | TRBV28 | CASKQGAHNEQFF
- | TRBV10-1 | CASSDTASGGAKYTQYF
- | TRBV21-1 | CASSKLAGYDQPQHF
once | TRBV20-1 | CSASYLGLAGGWSYNEQFF
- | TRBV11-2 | CASSLGTSGQETQYF
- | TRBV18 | CASSRAAQETQYF
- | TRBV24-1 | CATSEPTVGYTF
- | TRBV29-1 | CSVKRENTQYF
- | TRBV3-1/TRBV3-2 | CASREQTGSYGYTF
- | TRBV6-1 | CASSENSNYQPQHF
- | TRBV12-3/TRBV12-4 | CASSLRQYGYTF
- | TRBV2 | CASSDDRAPGGPQHF
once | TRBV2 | CASNLGLAPNNEQFF
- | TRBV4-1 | CASSQDHFKGRDRVVFAGELFF
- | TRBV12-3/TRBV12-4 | CASRGGVETQYF
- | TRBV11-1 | CASSPRDYEQYF
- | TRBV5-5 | CASSSGGTGYEQYF
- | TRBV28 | CASKSSLGQNTEAFF
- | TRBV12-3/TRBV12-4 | CASSTTGGYTF
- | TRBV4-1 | CASSQGWTSGRKAGELFF
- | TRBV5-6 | CASSSTIAGGPVVPGELFF
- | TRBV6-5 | CASSQGGRYDTEAFF
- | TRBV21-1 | CASSKGAHTGELFF
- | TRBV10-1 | CASGTTYEQYF
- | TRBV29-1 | CSVEVGATGAGGYTF
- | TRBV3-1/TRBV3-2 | CASSLGDYGELFF
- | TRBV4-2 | CASSQDSWDSLGTQYF
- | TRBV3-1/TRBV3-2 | CASSHGYRTGRNSPLHF
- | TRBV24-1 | CATSVGPADTEAFF
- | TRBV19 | CASSMTGFLGLNTEAFF
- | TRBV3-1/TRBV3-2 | CASSQDPGLPAQYF
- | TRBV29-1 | CSASGSNEQFF